The source of this TCR beta chain is a study of neurological immune-mediated disorders. The CDR3 length is 15 residues. The J segment lost 4 bases and the V segment lost 3 bases, leaving 11 bases of the junction unmatched. Germline V gives CDR1 DFQATT, CDR2 SNEGSKA (reference sequence). MiXCR, applied by TCRdb to the 5' RACE reads, yields one record per CDR3 protein. The table has 45,000 or so distinct CDR3 sequences, less than 4% seen once. This clonotype occurred many times. This clonotype was sampled from a woman between 45 and 65 years old with multiple sclerosis. Input material: PBMCs. This chain joins TRBV20-1 and TRBJ1-2, with TRBD1 matching over 7 bases. CDR3 loop: CSARGRGGESYGYTF. CDR3 DNA sequence: TGCAGTGCTAGGGGCAGGGGGGGGGAATCCTATGGCTACACCTTC.